The next 5 T cell receptor beta chains were all read from a single sample in a study of T cell clonality in common variable immunodeficiency. TCRdb's table, derived via immunoSEQ multiplex PCR, lists solely in-frame clones and lacks some. The sample counts approximately 81,000 clones, none seen once; the ten largest own 0.8%. The sequencing sample was made of peripheral blood mononuclear cells. These receptors originate from a person between 18 and 75 years old in good health.

This clone has at least ten counts. The DNA ends 3 residues before the CDR3 does, and the rest of the CDR3 is filled in from the germline J gene. The rearrangement links TRBV28 to TRBJ2-5, with TRBD1 matching over 10 bases. The CDR3 has 15 amino acids. V was pared by 2 bases and J by 4 bases, with 4 bases of the junction left unmatched. Germline-derived CDR1 and CDR2 are MDHEN and SYDVKM. The CDR3 reads CASSLGQGVVETQYF. CDR3 DNA (partial): TGTGCCAGCAGTTTAGGACAGGGGGTCGTAGAGACC.

This clone was seen ten or more times. The read comes to an end 3 residues before the CDR3 does, leaving the germline J gene to fill in the end. This chain connects TRBV7-8 to TRBJ2-1, with unresolved D. Germline CDR1 is SGHVS and CDR2 is FQNEAQ. The CDR3 length is 13 residues. Trimming cost V 1 base and J 8 bases, with 9 bases left between them. Incomplete CDR3 DNA: TGTGCCAGCAGCTTAGGGCTAGTCGATGAG. Protein sequence: CASSLGLVDE. The whole CDR3 protein reads CASSLGLVDEQFF. The variable domain in full, completed from reference TRBV7-8 and TRBJ2-1, reads GAGVSQSPRYKVAKRGQDVALRCDPISGHVSLFWYQQALGQGPEFLTYFQNEAQLDKSGLPSDRFFAERPEGSVSTLKIQRTQQEDSAVYLCASSLGLVDEQFFGPGTRLTVL.

This clone was observed many times. The sequence runs out 3 residues before the end of the CDR3; the remainder is reconstructed from the germline J gene. The gene calls are TRBV5-4 and TRBJ2-7; 10 bases agree with TRBD1. Germline lookup yields CDR1 SGHNT and CDR2 YYREEE (reference sequence). The CDR3 is 15 amino acids. V lost 4 bases and J lost 3; bases outside the gene matches: 7. CDR3 sequence reads: CASSPAGTGVYEQYF. The covered CDR3 bases are TGTGCCAGCAGCCCCGCCGGGACAGGGGTCTACGAG.

This clone was counted at least ten times. The observed sequence ends 3 residues before the CDR3 terminus, with the missing tail filled in from the germline J gene. The chain joins TRBV19 to TRBJ1-2; 7 bases are shared with TRBD1. The CDR3 sequence is 15 residues long. The V and J ends lost 5 bases and 1 base, in that order; junction bases with no gene match: 7. Per the germline V gene, CDR1 is LNHDA and CDR2 is SQIVND (reference sequence). CDR3 sequence: CASSPIDRVNYGYTF. The covered CDR3 bases are TGTGCCAGTAGTCCGATCGACAGGGTTAACTATGGC.

This clone was observed at least ten times. This CDR3 reads CASSLGAQPEELFF. Partial CDR3 DNA: TGCGCCAGCAGCTTGGGGGCCCAACCCGAGGAG. The rearrangement uses TRBV5-1 and TRBJ2-2; D is uncertain. The read comes to an end 3 residues before the CDR3 does, leaving the germline J gene to fill in the end. The V gene lost 0 bases and the J gene lost 10 bases, with 13 bases spanning the gap. Germline values: CDR1 SGHRS, CDR2 YFSETQ. The CDR3 is 14 residues long.